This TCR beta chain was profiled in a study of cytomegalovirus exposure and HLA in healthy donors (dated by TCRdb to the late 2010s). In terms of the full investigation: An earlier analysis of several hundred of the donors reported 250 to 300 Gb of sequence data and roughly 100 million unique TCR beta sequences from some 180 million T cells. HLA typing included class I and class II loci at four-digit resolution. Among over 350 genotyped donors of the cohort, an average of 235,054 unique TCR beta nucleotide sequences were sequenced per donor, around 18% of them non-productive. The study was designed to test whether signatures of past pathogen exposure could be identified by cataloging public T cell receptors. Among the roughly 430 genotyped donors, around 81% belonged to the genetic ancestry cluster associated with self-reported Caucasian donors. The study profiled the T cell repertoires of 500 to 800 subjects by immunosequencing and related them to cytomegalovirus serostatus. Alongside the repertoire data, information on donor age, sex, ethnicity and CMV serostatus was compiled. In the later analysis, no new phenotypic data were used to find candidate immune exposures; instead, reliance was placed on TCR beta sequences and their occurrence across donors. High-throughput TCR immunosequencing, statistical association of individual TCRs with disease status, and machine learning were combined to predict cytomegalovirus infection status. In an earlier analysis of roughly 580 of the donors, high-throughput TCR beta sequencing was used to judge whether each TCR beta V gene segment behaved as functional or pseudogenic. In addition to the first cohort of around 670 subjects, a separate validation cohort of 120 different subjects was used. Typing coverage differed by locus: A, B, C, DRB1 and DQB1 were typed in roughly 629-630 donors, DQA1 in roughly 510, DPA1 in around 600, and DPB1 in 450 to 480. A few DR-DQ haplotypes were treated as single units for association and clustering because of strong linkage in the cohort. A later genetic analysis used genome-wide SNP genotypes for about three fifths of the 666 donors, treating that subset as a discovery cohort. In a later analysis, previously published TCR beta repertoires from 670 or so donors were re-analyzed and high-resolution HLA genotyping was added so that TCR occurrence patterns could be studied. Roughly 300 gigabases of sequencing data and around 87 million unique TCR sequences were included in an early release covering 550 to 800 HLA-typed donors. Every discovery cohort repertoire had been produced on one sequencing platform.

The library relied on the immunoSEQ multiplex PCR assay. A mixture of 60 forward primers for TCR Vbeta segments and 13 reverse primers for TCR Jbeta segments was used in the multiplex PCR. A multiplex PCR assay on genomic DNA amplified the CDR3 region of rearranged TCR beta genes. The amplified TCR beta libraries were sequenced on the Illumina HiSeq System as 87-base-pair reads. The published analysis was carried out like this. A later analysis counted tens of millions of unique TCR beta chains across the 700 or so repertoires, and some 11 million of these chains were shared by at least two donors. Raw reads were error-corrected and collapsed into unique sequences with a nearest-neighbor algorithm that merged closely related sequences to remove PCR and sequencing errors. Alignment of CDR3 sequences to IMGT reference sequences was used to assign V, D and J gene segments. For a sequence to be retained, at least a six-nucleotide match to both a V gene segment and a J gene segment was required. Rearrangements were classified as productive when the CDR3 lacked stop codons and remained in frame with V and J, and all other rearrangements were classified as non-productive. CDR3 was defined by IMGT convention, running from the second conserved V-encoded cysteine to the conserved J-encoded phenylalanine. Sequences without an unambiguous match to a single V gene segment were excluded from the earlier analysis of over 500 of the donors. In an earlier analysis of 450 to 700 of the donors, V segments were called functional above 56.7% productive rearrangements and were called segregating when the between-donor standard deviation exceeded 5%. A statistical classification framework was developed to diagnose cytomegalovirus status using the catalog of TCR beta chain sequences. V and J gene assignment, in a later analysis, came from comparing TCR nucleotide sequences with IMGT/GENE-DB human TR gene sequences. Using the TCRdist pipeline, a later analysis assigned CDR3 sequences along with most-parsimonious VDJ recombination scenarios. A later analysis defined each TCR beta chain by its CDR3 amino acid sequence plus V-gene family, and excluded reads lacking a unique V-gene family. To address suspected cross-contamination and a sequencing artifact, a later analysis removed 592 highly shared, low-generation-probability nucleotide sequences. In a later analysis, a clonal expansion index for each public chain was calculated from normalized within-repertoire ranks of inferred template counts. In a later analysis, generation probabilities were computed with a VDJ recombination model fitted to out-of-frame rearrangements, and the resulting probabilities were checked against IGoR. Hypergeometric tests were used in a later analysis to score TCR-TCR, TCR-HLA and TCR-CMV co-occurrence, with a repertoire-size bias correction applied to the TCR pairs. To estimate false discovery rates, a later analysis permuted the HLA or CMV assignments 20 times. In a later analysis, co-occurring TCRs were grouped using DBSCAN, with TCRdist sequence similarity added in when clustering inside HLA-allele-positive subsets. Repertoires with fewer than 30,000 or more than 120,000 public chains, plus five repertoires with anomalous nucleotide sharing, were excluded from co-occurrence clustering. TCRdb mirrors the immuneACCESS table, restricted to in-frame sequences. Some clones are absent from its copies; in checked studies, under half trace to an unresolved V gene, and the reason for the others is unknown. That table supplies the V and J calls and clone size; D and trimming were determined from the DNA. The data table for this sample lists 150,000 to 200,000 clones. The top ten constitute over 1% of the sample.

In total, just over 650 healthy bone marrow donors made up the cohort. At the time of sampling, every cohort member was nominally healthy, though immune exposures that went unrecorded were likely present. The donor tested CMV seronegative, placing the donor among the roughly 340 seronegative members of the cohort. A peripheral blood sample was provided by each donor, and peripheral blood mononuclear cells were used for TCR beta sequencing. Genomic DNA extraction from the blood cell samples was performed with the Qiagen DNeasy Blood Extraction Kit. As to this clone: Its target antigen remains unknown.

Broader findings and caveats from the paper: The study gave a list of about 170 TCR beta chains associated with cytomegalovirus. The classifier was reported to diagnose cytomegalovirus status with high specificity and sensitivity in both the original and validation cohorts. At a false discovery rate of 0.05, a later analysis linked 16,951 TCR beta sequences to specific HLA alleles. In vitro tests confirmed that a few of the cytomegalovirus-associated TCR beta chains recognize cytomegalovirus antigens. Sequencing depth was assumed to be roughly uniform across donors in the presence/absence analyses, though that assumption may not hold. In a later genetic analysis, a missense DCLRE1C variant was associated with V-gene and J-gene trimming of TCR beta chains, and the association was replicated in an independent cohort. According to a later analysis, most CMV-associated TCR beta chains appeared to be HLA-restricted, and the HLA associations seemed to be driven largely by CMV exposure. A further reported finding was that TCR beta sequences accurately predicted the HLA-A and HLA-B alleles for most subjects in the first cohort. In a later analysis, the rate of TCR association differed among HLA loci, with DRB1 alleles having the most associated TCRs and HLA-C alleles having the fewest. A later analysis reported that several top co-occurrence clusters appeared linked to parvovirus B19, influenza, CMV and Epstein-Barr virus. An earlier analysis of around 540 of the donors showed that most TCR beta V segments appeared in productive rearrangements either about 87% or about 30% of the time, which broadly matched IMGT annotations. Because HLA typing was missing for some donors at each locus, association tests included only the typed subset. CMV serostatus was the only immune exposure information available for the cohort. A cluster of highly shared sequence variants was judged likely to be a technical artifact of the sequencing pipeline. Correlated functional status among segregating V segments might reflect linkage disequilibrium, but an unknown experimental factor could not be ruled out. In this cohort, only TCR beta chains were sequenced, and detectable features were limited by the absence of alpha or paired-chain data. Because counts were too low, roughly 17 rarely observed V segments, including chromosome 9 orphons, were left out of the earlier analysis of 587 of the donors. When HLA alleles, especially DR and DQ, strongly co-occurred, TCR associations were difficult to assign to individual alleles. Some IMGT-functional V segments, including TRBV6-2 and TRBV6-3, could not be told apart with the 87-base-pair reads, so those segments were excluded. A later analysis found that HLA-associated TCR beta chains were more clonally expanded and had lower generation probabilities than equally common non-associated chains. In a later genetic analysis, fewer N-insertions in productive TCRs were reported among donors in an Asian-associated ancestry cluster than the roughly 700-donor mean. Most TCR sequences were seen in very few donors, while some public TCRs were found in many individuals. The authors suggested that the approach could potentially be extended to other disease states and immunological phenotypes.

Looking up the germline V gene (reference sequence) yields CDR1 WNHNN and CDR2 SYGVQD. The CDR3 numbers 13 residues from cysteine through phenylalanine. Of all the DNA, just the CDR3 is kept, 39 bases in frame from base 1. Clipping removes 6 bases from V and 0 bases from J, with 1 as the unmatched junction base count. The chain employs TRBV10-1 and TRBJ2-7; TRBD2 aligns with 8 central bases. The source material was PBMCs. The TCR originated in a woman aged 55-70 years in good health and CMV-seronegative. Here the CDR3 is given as CASRGTSSYEQYF. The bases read TGCGCCAGCAGGGGGACTAGCTCCTACGAGCAGTACTTC.